The rows below give T cell receptor beta chains drawn from one sample of a study of blood T cell repertoires in COVID-19. Clones were read by immunoSEQ multiplex PCR, and TCRdb kept only the in-frame ones, dropping some. The data contain fewer than 300,000 clones, approximately 85% of them seen just once; the ten biggest clones take up less than 10%. The source material was peripheral blood. Source of these receptors: a man aged 18 to 30 with active or convalescent COVID-19. The CDR3 runs from the conserved cysteine through the conserved F or W. D genes are given only for firm matches. Clone size is stated in some rows and not others, as once, few, many or a class when expanded.

size	D	J	V	DNA	CDR3
-	-	TRBJ1-5	TRBV5-6	TGTGCCAGCAGCACGGGTCCGGTTGGTCAGCCCCAGCATTTT	CASSTGPVGQPQHF
-	-	TRBJ2-1	TRBV19	TGTGCCAGTAGTATCCGGGGGGCCTCATCAGGTGAGCAGTTCTTC	CASSIRGASSGEQFF
-	TRBD1	TRBJ2-2	TRBV10-3	TGTGCCACTTTAACAGGGGACACCGGGGAGCTGTTTTTT	CATLTGDTGELFF
-	TRBD1	TRBJ2-5	TRBV15	TGTGCCACCAGCAGGAGGACAGGGCCCCAAGAGACCCAGTACTTC	CATSRRTGPQETQYF
-	TRBD1	TRBJ2-3	TRBV5-1	TGCGCCAGCAGCTTGGAACAGGGGGCAGATACGCAGTATTTT	CASSLEQGADTQYF
-	-	TRBJ2-2	TRBV13	TGTGCCAGCAGCGCTAGGGACATCTGGACCGGGGAGCTGTTTTTT	CASSARDIWTGELFF
-	-	TRBJ1-1	TRBV5-1	TGCGCCAGCAGCTTCACAGGCATAGATAACACTGAAGCTTTCTTT	CASSFTGIDNTEAFF
-	TRBD2	TRBJ2-7	TRBV7-8	TGTGCCAGCAGACGCGGACTAGCGGGCTCCTACGAGCAGTACTTC	CASRRGLAGSYEQYF
-	-	TRBJ1-3	TRBV21-1	TGTGCCAGCAGCACACAACAGGCCTCAGCTGAAAACACCATATATTTT	CASSTQQASAENTIYF
-	TRBD1	TRBJ2-3	TRBV19	TGTGCCAGTAGTCCGACAGGGTACTTCGCCACAGATACGCAGTATTTT	CASSPTGYFATDTQYF
-	TRBD1	TRBJ1-2	TRBV5-1	TGCGCCAGCAGACTGGCACAGGGGATCCTCCTCTATGGCTACACCTTC	CASRLAQGILLYGYTF
-	-	TRBJ2-3	TRBV5-1	TGCGCCAGCAGCTTAATCACTTCCACAGATACGCAGTATTTT	CASSLITSTDTQYF
once	-	TRBJ2-5	TRBV11-2	TGTGCCAGCAGCTCGGAGACCCAGTACTTC	CASSSETQYF
-	-	TRBJ1-5	TRBV3-1/TRBV3-2	TGTGCCAGCAGCCAAGGGCTTGATCAGCCCCAGCATTTT	CASSQGLDQPQHF
-	TRBD1	TRBJ1-4	TRBV11-2	TGTGCCAGCAGCTTATACTATCGGGACAGCCCAAATGAAAAACTGTTTTTT	CASSLYYRDSPNEKLFF
-	TRBD1	TRBJ1-3	TRBV5-1	TGCGCCAGCAGTAGGACAGGGGACAAGGCTAAGGGAAACACCATATATTTT	CASSRTGDKAKGNTIYF
-	-	TRBJ2-1	TRBV4-2	TGTGCCAGCAGCCAAGTCGACCGGAGTGAGCAGTTCTTC	CASSQVDRSEQFF
-	-	TRBJ2-1	TRBV13	TGTGCCAGCAGCTCCGGGGTTACCTACAATGAGCAGTTCTTC	CASSSGVTYNEQFF
-	-	TRBJ1-3	TRBV6-5	TGTGCCAGCAGCCCCCGGACAGCTGGAAACACCATATATTTT	CASSPRTAGNTIYF
-	-	TRBJ2-1	TRBV5-6	TGTGCCAGCAGCTTCCTGGGACTGTCCAAGGTTGAGCAGTTCTTC	CASSFLGLSKVEQFF
-	TRBD2	TRBJ2-1	TRBV6-5	TGTGCCAGCAGACTAGCGGGGGGGCGTAATGAGCAGTTCTTC	CASRLAGGRNEQFF
-	TRBD2	TRBJ2-7	TRBV4-1	TGCGCCAGCAGCCAGAACCTGCAACTAGCGGGGGGGAGCTACGAGCAGTACTTC	CASSQNLQLAGGSYEQYF
-	TRBD1	TRBJ1-5	TRBV2	TGTGCCAGCACCCAGGGGGGAGGGCCCCAGCATTTT	CASTQGGGPQHF